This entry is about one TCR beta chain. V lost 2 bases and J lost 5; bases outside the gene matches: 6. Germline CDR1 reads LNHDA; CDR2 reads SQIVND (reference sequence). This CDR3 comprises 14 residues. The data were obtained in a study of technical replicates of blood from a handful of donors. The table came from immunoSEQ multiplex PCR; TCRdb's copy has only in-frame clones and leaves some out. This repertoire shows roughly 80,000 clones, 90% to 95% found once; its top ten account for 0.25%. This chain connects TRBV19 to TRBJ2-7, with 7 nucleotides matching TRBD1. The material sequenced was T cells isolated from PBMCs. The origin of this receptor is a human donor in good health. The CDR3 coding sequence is TGTGCCAGTAGTATACGACAGGGCTTCGACGAGCAGTACTTC. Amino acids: CASSIRQGFDEQYF.